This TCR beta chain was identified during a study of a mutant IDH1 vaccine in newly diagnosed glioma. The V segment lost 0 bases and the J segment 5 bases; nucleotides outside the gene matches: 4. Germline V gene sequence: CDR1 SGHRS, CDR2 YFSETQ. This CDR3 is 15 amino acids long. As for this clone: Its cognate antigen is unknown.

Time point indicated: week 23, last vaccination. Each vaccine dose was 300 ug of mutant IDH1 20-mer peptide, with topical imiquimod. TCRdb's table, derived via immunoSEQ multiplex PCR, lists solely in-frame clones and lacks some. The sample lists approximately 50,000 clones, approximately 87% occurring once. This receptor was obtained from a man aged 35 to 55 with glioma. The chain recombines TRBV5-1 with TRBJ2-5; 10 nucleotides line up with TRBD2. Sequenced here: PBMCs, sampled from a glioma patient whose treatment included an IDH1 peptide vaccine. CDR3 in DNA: TGCGCCAGCAGCTTGGTCAGCGGGAGGGATGAGACCCAGTACTTC. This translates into CASSLVSGRDETQYF.